The TCR beta chain described here comes from a study of low-dose radiotherapy and immunotherapy resistance in tumors. Study-wide background: Cohort 1 was given 0.5 Gy per fraction every 2 weeks, for 6.5 Gy total. Intravenous ipilimumab 1 mg/kg every six weeks was given with nivolumab 240 mg every two weeks.

TRAV- and TRBV-specific primers, spanning alpha and beta chains, primed first-strand cDNA. TCRs were amplified for roughly 20 PCR cycles with a constant-region primer and V-primer adapter. MiXCR, applied by TCRdb to the reads, yields one record per CDR3 protein. The sample has tens of thousands of distinct CDR3 sequences; less than 30% are singletons. Specified time point: after trial treatment. As for treatment: LDRT plus nivolumab, ipilimumab, low-dose cyclophosphamide and aspirin (RACIN trial). All eligible patients presented with advanced solid tumors that contained no tumor-infiltrating lymphocytes. The length of the CDR3 is 15 residues. Trimming cost V 0 bases and J 5 bases; bases outside gene matches: 5. Germline CDR1 and CDR2: SGHRS and YFSETQ.

The source was PBMCs, collected after low-dose radiotherapy plus immunotherapy. V gene TRBV5-1 combines with J gene TRBJ1-1; TRBD1 agrees at 9 bases. The receptor was derived from a male donor with prostate cancer. DNA for the CDR3: TGCGCCAGCAGCTTGGCACAGGGGGCCGGAACTGAAGCTTTCTTT. Translation gives CASSLAQGAGTEAFF.